This TCR beta chain appears in the sequencing data of a study of vaccination and CD4 T cells after COVID-19. Background on the study: Those taking part got two shots of either the BNT162b2 or the mRNA-1273 vaccine. Study-wide findings and caveats: Going from roughly 21 to 40, median SARS-CoV-2-reactive clonotypes did not rise significantly.

Germline-derived CDR1 and CDR2 are MNHEY and SMNVEV (reference sequence). V gave up 5 bases and J gave up 8 bases; unmatched junction bases: 17. This CDR3 is 16 amino acids long. As for treatment: roughly ten-day PBMC culture with coronavirus spike peptide pools or control peptides (ViraFEST assay). Negative selection isolated the CD4+ T cells once the cells had been cultured for 10 days. For this clonotype: The antigen is unknown.

Researchers used the Oncomine TCR Beta short-read assay to sequence DNA from cultured CD4+ T cells. TCRdb reanalysed the PCR reads using MiXCR and keeps one entry per CDR3 protein. Of approximately 20,000 distinct CDR3 sequences listed, around 62% were seen once; the top ten hold 20% to 25%. The specimen was CD4+ T cells from blood, cultured in vitro, collected before SARS-CoV-2 vaccination. The V gene is TRBV27, the J gene TRBJ1-2, with TRBD1 matching 7 bases. This TCR was recovered from a human donor who received a COVID-19 vaccine. CDR3 DNA sequence: TGTGCCAGCAGTCGCACCCTCGACAGGGCTTCGGGGGGCTACACCTTC. Its protein is CASSRTLDRASGGYTF.